The clone carrying this TCR beta chain has a single count. Its antigen is undetermined. This specimen comes from a study of cytomegalovirus exposure and HLA in healthy donors. Study-wide results and limits: Association of a missense DCLRE1C variant with TCR beta V- and J-gene trimming was reported in a later analysis.

Trimming took off 4 bases at V and 1 base at J, with 16 bases between the two ends. CDR1 MGHDK and CDR2 SYGVNS come from the germline V gene. The CDR3 extends over 16 amino acids. PCR used 60 Vbeta primers and 13 Jbeta primers. Repertoires were generated with immunoSEQ multiplex PCR, while TCRdb's copy carries only in-frame clones and drops some. This table holds about 93,000 clones, about four fifths found once. The V and J genes are TRBV25-1 and TRBJ1-1, with a possible D match to TRBD1 (6 bases). The material sequenced was PBMCs. The sequence derives from a man aged 50 to 59 in good health and CMV-seronegative. As DNA, the CDR3 is TGTGCCAGCAGTGCCAGGGGCGGCAAGGGGAACACTGAAGCTTTCTTT. This encodes CASSARGGKGNTEAFF. Complete variable domain (other parts from reference TRBV25-1 and TRBJ1-1): EADIYQTPRYLVIGTGKKITLECSQTMGHDKMYWYQQDPGMELHLIHYSYGVNSTEKGDLSSESTVSRIRTEHFPLTLESARPSHTSQYLCASSARGGKGNTEAFFGQGTRLTVV.